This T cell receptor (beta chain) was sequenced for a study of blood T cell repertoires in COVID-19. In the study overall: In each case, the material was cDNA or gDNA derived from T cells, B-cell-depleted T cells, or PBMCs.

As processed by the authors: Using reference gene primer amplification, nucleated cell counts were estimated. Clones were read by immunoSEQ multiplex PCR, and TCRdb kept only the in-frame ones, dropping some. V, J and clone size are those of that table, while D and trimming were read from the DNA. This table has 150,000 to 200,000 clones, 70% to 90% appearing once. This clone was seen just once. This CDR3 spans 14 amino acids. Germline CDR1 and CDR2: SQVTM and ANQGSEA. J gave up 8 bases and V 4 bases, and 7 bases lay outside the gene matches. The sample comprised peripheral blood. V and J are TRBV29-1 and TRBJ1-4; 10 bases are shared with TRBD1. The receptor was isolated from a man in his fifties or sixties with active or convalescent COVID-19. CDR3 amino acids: CSVAGQGVGEKLFF. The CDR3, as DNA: TGCAGCGTTGCCGGACAGGGGGTGGGAGAAAAACTGTTTTTT.